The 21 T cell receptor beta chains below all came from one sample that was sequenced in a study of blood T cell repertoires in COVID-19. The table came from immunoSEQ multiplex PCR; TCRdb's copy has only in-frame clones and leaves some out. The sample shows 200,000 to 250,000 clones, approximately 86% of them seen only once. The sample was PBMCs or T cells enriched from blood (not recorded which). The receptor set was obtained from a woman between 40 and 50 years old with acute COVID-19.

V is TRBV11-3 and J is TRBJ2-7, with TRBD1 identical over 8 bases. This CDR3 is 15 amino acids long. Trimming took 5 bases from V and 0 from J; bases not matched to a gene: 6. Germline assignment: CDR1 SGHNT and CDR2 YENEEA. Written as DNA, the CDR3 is TGTGCCAGCAGCCCCTCAGGGGGCGTCTCCTACGAGCAGTACTTC. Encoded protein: CASSPSGGVSYEQYF.

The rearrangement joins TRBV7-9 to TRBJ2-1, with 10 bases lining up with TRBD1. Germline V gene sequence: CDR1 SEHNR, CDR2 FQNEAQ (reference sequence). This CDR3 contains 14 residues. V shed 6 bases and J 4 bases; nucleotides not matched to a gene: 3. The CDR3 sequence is CASSRTGGYNEQFF. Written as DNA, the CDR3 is TGTGCCAGCAGTAGGACAGGGGGGTACAATGAGCAGTTCTTC.

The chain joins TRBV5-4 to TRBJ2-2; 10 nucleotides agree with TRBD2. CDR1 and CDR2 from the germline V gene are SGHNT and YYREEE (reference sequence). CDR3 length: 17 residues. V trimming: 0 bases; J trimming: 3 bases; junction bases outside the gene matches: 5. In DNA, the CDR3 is TGTGCCAGCAGCTTGGGGGTTCTAGCGGGAGACACCGGGGAGCTGTTTTTT. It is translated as CASSLGVLAGDTGELFF.

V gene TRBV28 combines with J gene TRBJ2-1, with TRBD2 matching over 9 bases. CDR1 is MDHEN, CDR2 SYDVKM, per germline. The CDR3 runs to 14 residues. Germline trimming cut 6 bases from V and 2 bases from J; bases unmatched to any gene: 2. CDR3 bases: TGTGCCAGCAGGACTAGCGGAACCTACAATGAGCAGTTCTTC. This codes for CASRTSGTYNEQFF.

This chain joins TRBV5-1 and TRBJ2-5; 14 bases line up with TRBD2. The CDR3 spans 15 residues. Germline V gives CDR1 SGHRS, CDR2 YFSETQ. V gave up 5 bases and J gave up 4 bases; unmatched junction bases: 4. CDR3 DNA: TGCGCCAGCAGTAGGACTAGCGGGGGGTCAGAGACCCAGTACTTC. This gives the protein CASSRTSGGSETQYF.

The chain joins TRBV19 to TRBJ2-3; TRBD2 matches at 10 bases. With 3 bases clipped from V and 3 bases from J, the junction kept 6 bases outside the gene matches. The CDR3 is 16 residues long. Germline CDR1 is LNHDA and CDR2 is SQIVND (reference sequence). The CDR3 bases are TGTGCCAGTAGTATTCGGTCTAGCGGGAGAACAGATACGCAGTATTTT. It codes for CASSIRSSGRTDTQYF.

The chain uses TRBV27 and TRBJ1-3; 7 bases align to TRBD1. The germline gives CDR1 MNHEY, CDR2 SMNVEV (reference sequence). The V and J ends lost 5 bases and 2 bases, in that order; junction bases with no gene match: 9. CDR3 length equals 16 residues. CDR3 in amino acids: CASSRRPTGTGNTIYF. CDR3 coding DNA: TGTGCCAGCAGTCGGCGCCCGACAGGGACTGGAAACACCATATATTTT.

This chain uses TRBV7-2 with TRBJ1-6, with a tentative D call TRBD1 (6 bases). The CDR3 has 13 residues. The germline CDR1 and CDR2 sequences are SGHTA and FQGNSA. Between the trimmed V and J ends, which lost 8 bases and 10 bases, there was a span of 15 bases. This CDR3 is CASAGQFRSPLHF. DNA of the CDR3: TGTGCCAGCGCCGGACAGTTTAGATCACCCCTCCACTTT.

The CDR3 nucleotides are TGTGCCAGCAGTTTGCGGGGGGTTATAGGCTACACCTTC. It encodes CASSLRGVIGYTF. The V gene is TRBV27, the J gene TRBJ1-2, with a tentative D call TRBD1 (5 bases). Germline values: CDR1 MNHEY, CDR2 SMNVEV (reference sequence). This CDR3 has 13 amino acids. The germline V and J ends were trimmed by 3 bases and 8 bases, with 13 bases remaining between them.

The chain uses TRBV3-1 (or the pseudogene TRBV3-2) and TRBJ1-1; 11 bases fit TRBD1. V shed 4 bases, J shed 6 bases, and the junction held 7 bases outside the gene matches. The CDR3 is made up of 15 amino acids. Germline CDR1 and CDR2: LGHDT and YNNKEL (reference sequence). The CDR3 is CASSLGTGGRAEAFF. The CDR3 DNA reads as TGTGCCAGCAGCCTGGGGACAGGGGGACGGGCTGAAGCTTTCTTT.

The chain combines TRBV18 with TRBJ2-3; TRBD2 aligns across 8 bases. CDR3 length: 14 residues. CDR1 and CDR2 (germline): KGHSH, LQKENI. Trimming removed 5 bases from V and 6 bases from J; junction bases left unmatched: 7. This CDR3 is CASSYQREWDTQYF. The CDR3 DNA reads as TGTGCCAGCTCATACCAGCGGGAGTGGGATACGCAGTATTTT.

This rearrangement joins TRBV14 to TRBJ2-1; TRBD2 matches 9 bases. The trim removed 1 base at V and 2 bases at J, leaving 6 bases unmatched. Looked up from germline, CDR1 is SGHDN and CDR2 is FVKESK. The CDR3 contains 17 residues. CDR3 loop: CASSQARGGRAYNEQFF. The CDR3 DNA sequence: TGTGCCAGCAGCCAAGCGCGCGGCGGGAGGGCCTACAATGAGCAGTTCTTC. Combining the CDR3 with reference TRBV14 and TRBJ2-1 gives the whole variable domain EAGVTQFPSHSVIEKGQTVTLRCDPISGHDNLYWYRRVMGKEIKFLLHFVKESKQDESGMPNNRFLAERTGGTYSTLKVQPAELEDSGVYFCASSQARGGRAYNEQFFGPGTRLTVL.

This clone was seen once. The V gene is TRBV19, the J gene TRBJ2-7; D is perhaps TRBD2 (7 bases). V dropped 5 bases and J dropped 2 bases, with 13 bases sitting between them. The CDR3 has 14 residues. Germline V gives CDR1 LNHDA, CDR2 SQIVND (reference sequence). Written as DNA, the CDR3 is TGTGCCAGTAGTCGGGGGGCTTCCCCCTACGAGCAGTACTTC. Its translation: CASSRGASPYEQYF. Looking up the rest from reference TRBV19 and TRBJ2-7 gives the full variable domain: DGGITQSPKYLFRKEGQNVTLSCEQNLNHDAMYWYRQDPGQGLRLIYYSQIVNDFQKGDIAEGYSVSREKKESFPLTVTSAQKNPTAFYLCASSRGASPYEQYFGPGTRLTVT.

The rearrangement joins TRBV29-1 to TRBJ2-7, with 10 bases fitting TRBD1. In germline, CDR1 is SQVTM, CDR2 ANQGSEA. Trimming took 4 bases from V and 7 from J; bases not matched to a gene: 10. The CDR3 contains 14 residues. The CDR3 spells CSVVSGQGIGEQYF. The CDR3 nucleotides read TGCAGCGTTGTATCGGGACAGGGGATAGGGGAGCAGTACTTC.

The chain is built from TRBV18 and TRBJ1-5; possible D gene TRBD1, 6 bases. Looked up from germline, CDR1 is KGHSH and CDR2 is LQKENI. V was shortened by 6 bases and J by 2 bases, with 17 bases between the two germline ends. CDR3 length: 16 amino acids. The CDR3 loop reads CASSSGHLYGNQPQHF. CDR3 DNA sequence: TGTGCCAGCTCGTCGGGACACCTTTATGGCAATCAGCCCCAGCATTTT.

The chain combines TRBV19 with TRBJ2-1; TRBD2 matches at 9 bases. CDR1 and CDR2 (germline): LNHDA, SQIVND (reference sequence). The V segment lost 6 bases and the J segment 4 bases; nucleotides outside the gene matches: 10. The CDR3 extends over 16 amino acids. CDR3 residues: CASSRPERGAYNEQFF. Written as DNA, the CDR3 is TGTGCCAGTAGCCGACCGGAGCGGGGGGCTTACAATGAGCAGTTCTTC.

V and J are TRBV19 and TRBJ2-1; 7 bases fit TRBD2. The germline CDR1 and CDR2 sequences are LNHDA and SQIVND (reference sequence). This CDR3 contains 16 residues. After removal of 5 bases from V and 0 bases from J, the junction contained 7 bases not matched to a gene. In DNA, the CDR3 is TGTGCCAGTAGTGCAAAGCGGGACTTCTCCTACAATGAGCAGTTCTTC. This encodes CASSAKRDFSYNEQFF.

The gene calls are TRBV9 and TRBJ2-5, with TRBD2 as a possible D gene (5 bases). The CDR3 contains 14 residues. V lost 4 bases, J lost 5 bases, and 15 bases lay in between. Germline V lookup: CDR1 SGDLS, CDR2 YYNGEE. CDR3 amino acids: CASSPSPTRETQYF. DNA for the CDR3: TGTGCCAGCAGCCCATCCCCCACTAGGGAGACCCAGTACTTC.

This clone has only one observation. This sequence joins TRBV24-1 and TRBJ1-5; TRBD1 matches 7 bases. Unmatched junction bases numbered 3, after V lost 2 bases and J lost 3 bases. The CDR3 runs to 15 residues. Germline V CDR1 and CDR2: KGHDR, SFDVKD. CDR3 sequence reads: CATSDSDRFNQPQHF. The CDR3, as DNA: TGTGCCACCAGTGATTCGGACAGGTTCAATCAGCCCCAGCATTTT.

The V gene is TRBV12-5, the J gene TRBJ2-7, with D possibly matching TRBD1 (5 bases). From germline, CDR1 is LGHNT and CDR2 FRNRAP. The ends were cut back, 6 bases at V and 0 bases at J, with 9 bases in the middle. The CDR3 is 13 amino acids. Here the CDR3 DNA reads TGTGCTAGTGGCTCGACAGACTCCTACGAGCAGTACTTC. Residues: CASGSTDSYEQYF.

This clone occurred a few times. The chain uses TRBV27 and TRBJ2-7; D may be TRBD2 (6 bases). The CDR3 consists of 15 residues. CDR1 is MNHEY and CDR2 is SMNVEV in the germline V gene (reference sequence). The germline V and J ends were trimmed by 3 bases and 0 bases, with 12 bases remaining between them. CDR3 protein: CASSFIPSASYEQYF. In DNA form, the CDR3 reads TGTGCCAGCAGTTTCATCCCTAGCGCCTCCTACGAGCAGTACTTC.